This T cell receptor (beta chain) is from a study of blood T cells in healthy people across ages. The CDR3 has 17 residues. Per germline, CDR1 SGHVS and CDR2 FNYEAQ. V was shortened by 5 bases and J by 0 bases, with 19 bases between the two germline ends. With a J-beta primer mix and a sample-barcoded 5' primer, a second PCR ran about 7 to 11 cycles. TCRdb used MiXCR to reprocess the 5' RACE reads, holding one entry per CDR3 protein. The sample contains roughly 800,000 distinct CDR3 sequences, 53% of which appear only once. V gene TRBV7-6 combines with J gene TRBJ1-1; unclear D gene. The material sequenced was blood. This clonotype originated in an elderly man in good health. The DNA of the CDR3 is TGTGCCAGCAGCCGGTTTAGGCCGGACCAAATGAACACTGAAGCTTTCTTT. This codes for CASSRFRPDQMNTEAFF.